This TCR beta chain was retrieved from a study of breast tumors, draining lymph nodes, adjacent tissues. Study-level points and caveats: Luminal-like breast cancer showed significantly greater tumor-nontumor repertoire similarity than basal-like breast cancer did. That most tumor T cells come from lymph nodes remained unproven. The data were judged consistent with most tumor T cells coming from lymph node and expanding in tumor. Tumors had less TCR diversity than lymph nodes, more than nontumor tissue.

Ten or more counts support this clonotype. The target antigen is unknown. The lymph nodes were axillary draining lymph nodes from breast cancer patients. Each CDR3 protein is one row after TCRdb ran MiXCR on the multiplex PCR reads. The top ten clones hold 8.1% of a sample with fewer than 90,000 distinct CDR3 sequences, around 29% of them seen once. This CDR3 is 15 amino acids long. V lost 4 bases and J lost 3, with 14 bases in between. The source of this sequence is a female donor with breast cancer. Some clones in this sample may be carry-over from other donors' samples. The source material was axillary lymph node tissue. J is TRBJ2-3 and V is TRBV12-3 or TRBV12-4; D is undetermined. The CDR3 is CASSSPALFTDTQYF. DNA for the CDR3: TGTGCCAGCAGTTCCCCGGCGCTATTTACAGATACGCAGTATTTT.